This T cell receptor (beta chain) was profiled in a study of blood T cell repertoires in COVID-19. The protocol was immunoSEQ multiplex PCR, while the TCRdb copy is restricted to in-frame clones and leaves out a portion. Among approximately 150,000 clones listed, over 90% were seen once. V was clipped by 4 bases and J by 2 bases; unmatched bases: 8. CDR1 and CDR2 from the germline V gene are SGDLS and YYNGEE. The CDR3 is 15 amino acids. The chain is built from TRBV9 and TRBJ1-1; 7 bases match TRBD1. The receptor was isolated from a woman between 55 and 75 years old with COVID-19, enrolled during active disease. The sequenced sample consisted of peripheral blood. CDR3 loop: CASSPRGAYNTEAFF. The CDR3 nucleotides are TGTGCCAGCAGCCCCAGGGGGGCCTATAACACTGAAGCTTTCTTT. The full variable domain, rest sourced from reference TRBV9 and TRBJ1-1, is DSGVTQTPKHLITATGQRVTLRCSPRSGDLSVYWYQQSLDQGLQFLIQYYNGEERAKGNILERFSAQQFPDLHSELNLSSLELGDSALYFCASSPRGAYNTEAFFGQGTRLTVV.